These 15 T cell receptor beta chains were sequenced from one sample in a study of OX40 agonist ivuxolimab in advanced cancers. Only in-frame clones appear in the TCRdb table, and some are missing; sequencing was by immunoSEQ multiplex PCR. The sample has about 40,000 clones, 88% seen once. This sample comprised CD4+ or CD8+ T cells sorted from blood, obtained in a trial of the OX40 agonist ivuxolimab. The receptor set was obtained from an adult with an advanced solid tumor such as melanoma, head and neck, liver or kidney cancer.

Only a few counts were recorded for this clone. The chain uses TRBV6-6 and TRBJ1-1; D ambiguous. From germline, CDR1 is MNHNY and CDR2 SVGAGI (reference sequence). With 4 bases removed from V and 2 bases from J, the gap between germline ends came to 14 bases. The CDR3 is made up of 15 amino acids. The CDR3 here is CASSSRVGENTEAFF. CDR3 DNA sequence: TGTGCCAGCAGTTCCCGCGTGGGTGAAAACACTGAAGCTTTCTTT.

V is TRBV13 and J is TRBJ2-1; no firm D call. The germline V gene has CDR1 PRHDT and CDR2 FYEKMQ (reference sequence). The CDR3 extends over 13 amino acids. V dropped 0 bases and J dropped 5 bases, with 5 bases sitting between them. CDR3 protein: CASSLGVDNEQFF. The CDR3 DNA follows: TGTGCCAGCAGCTTAGGGGTGGACAATGAGCAGTTCTTC. The full variable domain, in which reference TRBV13 and TRBJ2-1 provide the parts outside the CDR3, is AAGVIQSPRHLIKEKRETATLKCYPIPRHDTVYWYQQGPGQDPQFLISFYEKMQSDKGSIPDRFSAQQFSDYHSELNMSSLELGDSALYFCASSLGVDNEQFFGPGTRLTVL.

V is TRBV6-5 and J is TRBJ1-5, with TRBD1 matching over 9 bases. Germline assignment: CDR1 MNHEY and CDR2 SVGAGI. Trimming removed 4 bases from V and 6 bases from J; junction bases left unmatched: 4. CDR3 length: 14 residues. CDR3 in DNA: TGTGCCAGCAGTTCCACAGGGGGCACTCAGCCCCAGCATTTT. Amino acid sequence: CASSSTGGTQPQHF.

The chain carries TRBV11-2 and TRBJ2-1; no clear D gene. The V and J ends lost 0 bases and 0 bases respectively, with 12 bases between them. This CDR3 region has 17 residues. Germline V gene lookup returns CDR1 SGHAT and CDR2 FQNNGV. The CDR3 loop is CASSLESPESSYNEQFF. The CDR3 DNA reads as TGTGCCAGCAGCTTAGAGTCTCCGGAGAGCTCCTACAATGAGCAGTTCTTC.

The chain is built from TRBV27 and TRBJ2-1; D call uncertain. The CDR3 covers 16 residues. Germline V gene lookup returns CDR1 MNHEY and CDR2 SMNVEV (reference sequence). The germline V and J ends were trimmed by 1 base and 2 bases, with 12 bases remaining between them. CDR3 DNA: TGTGCCAGCAGTTTATTGGGCCCTGGTACCTACAATGAGCAGTTCTTC. This translates into CASSLLGPGTYNEQFF.

The chain carries TRBV28 and TRBJ2-1; 8 nucleotides agree with TRBD2. The germline V gene encodes CDR1 MDHEN and CDR2 SYDVKM. The length of the CDR3 is 15 residues. The J segment lost 3 bases and the V segment lost 6 bases, leaving 7 bases of the junction unmatched. The CDR3 sequence is CASSGGDYRYNEQFF. The CDR3 bases are TGTGCCAGCAGCGGGGGGGACTATCGCTACAATGAGCAGTTCTTC. Full variable domain (remainder filled in from reference TRBV28 and TRBJ2-1): DVKVTQSSRYLVKRTGEKVFLECVQDMDHENMFWYRQDPGLGLRLIYFSYDVKMKEKGDIPEGYSVSREKKERFSLILESASTNQTSMYLCASSGGDYRYNEQFFGPGTRLTVL.

The V and J genes are TRBV27 and TRBJ2-3; tentatively, D is TRBD2 (5 bases). Germline loops: CDR1 MNHEY, CDR2 SMNVEV (reference sequence). V shed 3 bases and J shed 4 bases, with 8 bases lying between them. The CDR3 extends over 13 amino acids. CDR3 bases: TGTGCCAGCAGTTTTCCCGGGGCAGATACGCAGTATTTT. Protein product: CASSFPGADTQYF.

V usage is TRBV6-4 and J usage is TRBJ2-2, with TRBD1 matching over 9 bases. The V segment lost 6 bases and the J segment 7 bases; nucleotides outside the gene matches: 9. The germline V gene has CDR1 MRHNA and CDR2 SNTAGT. CDR3 size: 15 residues. CDR3 sequence (DNA): TGTGCCAGCAGCGAAACCGGGACAGGGATCGGGGAGCTGTTTTTT. It specifies CASSETGTGIGELFF.

This clone was found once. The chain has TRBV4-2 and TRBJ2-3, with D unresolved. This CDR3 contains 16 residues. The ends were cut back, 7 bases at V and 4 bases at J, with 21 bases in the middle. From germline, CDR1 is LGHNA and CDR2 YNFKEQ. The CDR3 coding sequence is TGTGCCAGCACCTTTTATCTATCCGTTCCCCCAGATACGCAGTATTTT. Its protein product is CASTFYLSVPPDTQYF.

The CDR3 nucleotides are TGTGCCAGCAGTCCTCGACTGCTGACTAGCGGCACGAACACCGGGGAGCTGTTTTTT. This translates into CASSPRLLTSGTNTGELFF. V is TRBV28 and J is TRBJ2-2; 9 bases map to TRBD2. Per the germline V gene, CDR1 is MDHEN and CDR2 is SYDVKM. The V gene end was trimmed by 5 bases and the J gene end by 0 bases; junction bases not matched to a gene: 13. The length of the CDR3 is 19 residues.

The V call is TRBV6-5, the J call TRBJ2-5; D may be TRBD2 (6 bases). Germline CDR1 reads MNHEY; CDR2 reads SVGAGI. The CDR3 loop spans 13 amino acids. V dropped 2 bases and J dropped 4 bases, with 8 bases sitting between them. CDR3 sequence: CASSYDGGETQYF. The CDR3 nucleotides are TGTGCCAGCAGTTACGACGGGGGAGAGACCCAGTACTTC.

This chain links TRBV5-6 with TRBJ1-4; D remains unclear. The germline CDR1 and CDR2 sequences are SGHDT and YYEEEE. CDR3 length: 14 amino acids. Deletions cut 0 bases from V and 8 bases from J, with 11 bases between. The chain's CDR3 is CASSLGAVPEKLFF. The CDR3 DNA reads as TGTGCCAGCAGCTTGGGGGCAGTTCCCGAAAAACTGTTTTTT.

On this clone itself: Mismatch with germline at one junction end may stem from a read error. J is TRBJ2-6 and V is TRBV5-6; unclear D gene. Germline assignment: CDR1 SGHDT and CDR2 YYEEEE. The CDR3 contains 18 residues. The CDR3 sequence is CASTLADIGKTGANVLTF. The CDR3 region has the DNA TGTGCCAGCACCTTGGCCGATATAGGGAAGACCGGGGCCAACGTCCTGACTTTC.

CDR3 bases: TGTGCCAGCAGTTCTCTAGCGGCATCCTACAATGAGCAGTTCTTC. As protein: CASSSLAASYNEQFF. V and J are TRBV27 and TRBJ2-1; 7 positions match TRBD2. Germline CDR1 MNHEY, CDR2 SMNVEV (reference sequence). V lost 4 bases, J lost 1 base, and 4 bases stayed unmatched. This CDR3 is built from 15 residues.

The rearrangement links TRBV11-2 to TRBJ2-7; a weak D match, TRBD1 (5 bases). The CDR3 spans 13 residues. Trimming cost V 3 bases and J 6 bases, with 12 bases left between them. Germline V CDR1 and CDR2: SGHAT, FQNNGV. The CDR3 sequence: CASSLVLGPEQYF. CDR3 DNA: TGTGCCAGCAGCTTGGTCTTGGGGCCCGAGCAGTACTTC.